Listed here are 5 T cell receptor beta chains from one sample, sequenced in a study of T cells after yellow fever vaccination (dated by TCRdb to 2018 to 2020). The method was 5' RACE. Data came from an Illumina HiSeq 2500. TCRdb redid the processing of the public reads, applying fastp at Q25 and MiXCR, and retained in-frame beta chains. CDR3 protein duplicates are merged, each entry listing the most common genes and DNA. This sample has 500,000 to 650,000 distinct CDR3 sequences in its table, and approximately 13% of those were observed once. Just under 15% of the sample comes from the top ten. What this sample's treatment or condition label stands for: live attenuated yellow fever vaccine strain. The specimen comprised PBMCs, sampled on the day of the yellow fever booster vaccination. The receptors originated from a man under 40 who received the YFV17D yellow fever vaccine.

This clonotype has only a few counts. The chain employs TRBV7-6 and TRBJ2-1; TRBD1 matches 7 bases. Germline CDR1 is SGHVS and CDR2 is FNYEAQ. V trimming: 4 bases; J trimming: 8 bases; junction bases outside the gene matches: 2. This CDR3 contains 12 residues. The CDR3 sequence: CASSSQGHEQFF. Written as DNA, the CDR3 is TGTGCCAGCAGCTCACAGGGGCATGAGCAGTTCTTC.

V and J are TRBV10-3 and TRBJ2-1, with no clear D. With 10 bases removed from V and 7 bases from J, the gap between germline ends came to 14 bases. The CDR3 covers 12 residues. Per germline, CDR1 ENHRY and CDR2 SYGVKD. CDR3 in amino acids: CATWAPSNEQFF. Here the CDR3 DNA reads TGTGCCACATGGGCCCCGTCAAATGAGCAGTTCTTC.

The chain employs TRBV6-1 and TRBJ2-1, with 13 bases that match TRBD2. The CDR3 spans 15 residues. J lost 7 bases, V lost 6 bases, and 6 bases had no gene match. The V gene's germline CDR1 is MNHNS and CDR2 SASEGT. In DNA form, the CDR3 reads TGTGCCAGCAGCTCAGAGACTAGCGGGAGGAATGAGCAGTTCTTC. Its translation: CASSSETSGRNEQFF.

V is TRBV27 and J is TRBJ2-1, with TRBD1 as a possible D gene (6 bases). Germline CDR1 is MNHEY and CDR2 is SMNVEV (reference sequence). The CDR3 has 14 amino acids. Deletions cut 7 bases from V and 2 bases from J, with 12 bases between. CDR3 DNA: TGTGCCAGCACCTCTTCAGGGGCCTACAATGAGCAGTTCTTC. It translates to CASTSSGAYNEQFF.

This clonotype has more than one count but fewer than ten. This chain joins TRBV12-3 or TRBV12-4 and TRBJ2-7; 10 bases are a match to TRBD1. With V trimmed by 6 bases and J by 5 bases, 7 bases remained unmatched. The CDR3 covers 14 residues. CDR3 loop: CASSAGTGVDEQYF. The CDR3 DNA is TGTGCCAGCAGCGCCGGGACAGGGGTCGACGAGCAGTACTTC.